Shown below are 27 T cell receptor beta chains from a single sample sequenced in a study of T cell repertoires in cytomegalovirus infection. TCRdb ran MiXCR on the reads and lists one entry per CDR3 protein. The sample has hundreds of thousands of distinct CDR3 sequences, approximately 30% seen once. These receptors have no identified antigens. The starting material was cultured CD8+ T cells from PBMCs, obtained from culture after CMV antigen stimulation. These receptors all come from a human donor in good health (CMV status not recorded). Some clones in this sample may be carry-over from other donors' samples.

This clonotype was picked up a small number of times. The V and J genes are TRBV7-9 and TRBJ2-5, with TRBD2 matching 12 bases. Looked up from germline, CDR1 is SEHNR and CDR2 is FQNEAQ (reference sequence). J lost 6 bases, V lost 6 bases, and 5 bases had no gene match. The CDR3 contains 14 residues. The chain's CDR3 is CASRLGTSGQTQYF. DNA for the CDR3: TGTGCCAGCAGACTTGGGACTAGCGGGCAGACCCAGTACTTC.

This clonotype was seen only a few times. V is TRBV12-3 or TRBV12-4 and J is TRBJ2-5; possible D gene TRBD1, 6 bases. This CDR3 is 15 amino acids long. V lost 3 bases to trimming and J lost 1 base, with 12 bases between them. The CDR3, as DNA: TGTGCCAGCAGTTTTCAGGGGACGGTCCAAGAGACCCAGTACTTC. It yields the protein CASSFQGTVQETQYF.

This clonotype was recorded many times. The chain is built from TRBV7-8 and TRBJ2-1; no reliable D call. The CDR3 loop spans 15 amino acids. V was cut by 4 bases and J by 0 bases, with 10 bases left in between. Germline V CDR1 and CDR2: SGHVS, FQNEAQ. CDR3 sequence reads: CASSSYPSSYNEQFF. The CDR3, as DNA: TGTGCCAGCAGCTCCTACCCAAGCTCCTACAATGAGCAGTTCTTC.

The V gene is TRBV11-2, the J gene TRBJ1-1; D might be TRBD1 (5 bases). The CDR3 consists of 15 residues. Germline V gene sequence: CDR1 SGHAT, CDR2 FQNNGV. The V and J ends lost 5 bases and 4 bases respectively, with 17 bases between them. CDR3 DNA sequence: TGTGCCAGCAGCCCGGCCAGGGCGGGCGGCACTGAAGCTTTCTTT. Translated: CASSPARAGGTEAFF. The variable domain in full, with the rest retrieved from reference TRBV11-2 and TRBJ1-1, is EAGVAQSPRYKIIEKRQSVAFWCNPISGHATLYWYQQILGQGPKLLIQFQNNGVVDDSQLPKDRFSAERLKGVDSTLKIQPAKLEDSAVYLCASSPARAGGTEAFFGQGTRLTVV.

This clonotype was seen only a few times. This chain joins TRBV27 and TRBJ1-4; no clear D gene. CDR3 length equals 19 residues. CDR1 is MNHEY, CDR2 SMNVEV, per germline (reference sequence). Trimming cost V 1 base and J 0 bases, with 18 bases left between them. The CDR3 coding sequence is TGTGCCAGCAGTTTATGGAGGGCCCACCCGACCACAACTAATGAAAAACTGTTTTTT. Translation gives CASSLWRAHPTTTNEKLFF.

In this sample, this clonotype turned up many times. J is TRBJ2-5 and V is TRBV7-2; the D is unclear. This CDR3 has 14 residues. The V gene's germline CDR1 is SGHTA and CDR2 FQGNSA. V was shortened by 1 base and J by 0 bases, with 6 bases between the two germline ends. The CDR3 DNA reads as TGTGCCAGCAGCTTAGACCCCAACCAAGAGACCCAGTACTTC. Encoded protein: CASSLDPNQETQYF.

This clonotype was detected only a few times. The rearrangement joins TRBV27 to TRBJ2-3, with 10 bases lining up with TRBD1. V shed 5 bases and J 0 bases; nucleotides not matched to a gene: 8. The CDR3 length is 17 residues. Germline CDR1 is MNHEY and CDR2 is SMNVEV (reference sequence). In DNA form, the CDR3 reads TGTGCCAGCAGTCCGAGTCTGACAGGGGGCAGCACAGATACGCAGTATTTT. Protein sequence: CASSPSLTGGSTDTQYF.

In the case of this clonotype: This could be a read error, since a much larger clone is one nucleotide away. The chain uses TRBV7-2 and TRBJ2-3; 13 bases align to TRBD2. Looked up from germline, CDR1 is SGHTA and CDR2 is FQGNSA. The CDR3 has 16 amino acids. The CDR3 coding sequence is TGTGACAGCAGCTTTGAACTAGCGGGGGGGACAGATACGCAGTATTTT. Translating it yields CDSSFELAGGTDTQYF.

The chain combines TRBV28 with TRBJ2-2, with TRBD2 as a possible D gene (7 bases). V lost 8 bases and J 5 bases, leaving 18 bases between the germline ends. The germline V gene encodes CDR1 MDHEN and CDR2 SYDVKM. The CDR3 is made up of 15 amino acids. This CDR3 reads CASGGTGGSTGELFF. The CDR3 DNA follows: TGTGCCAGCGGGGGGACGGGGGGCAGTACCGGGGAGCTGTTTTTT.

This clonotype was found a few times. The CDR3: CASSLFGSEGYTF. In nucleotides, the CDR3 is TGTGCCAGCAGCTTATTTGGGTCGGAGGGCTACACCTTC. The chain employs TRBV7-6 and TRBJ1-2, with D unclear. This CDR3 has 13 residues. V was clipped by 2 bases and J by 8 bases, with 12 bases between them. Germline V gene lookup returns CDR1 SGHVS and CDR2 FNYEAQ.

In its sample, this clonotype was seen a few times. This clone may be a read error of a much larger clone one base away. The chain combines TRBV11-2 with TRBJ2-7; 9 nucleotides match TRBD2. The germline V gene encodes CDR1 SGHAT and CDR2 FQNNGV. Trimming cost V 0 bases and J 2 bases; bases outside gene matches: 2. The CDR3 totals 15 residues. CDR3 amino acids: CASSLEASGAYEQYF. The CDR3 DNA follows: TGTGCCAGCAGCTTAGAGGCTAGCGGGGCCTACGAGCAGTACTTC. Using reference TRBV11-2 and TRBJ2-7 for the parts outside the CDR3, the full variable domain is EAGVAQSPRYKIIEKRQSVAFWCNPISGHATLYWYQQILGQGPKLLIQFQNNGVVDDSQLPKDRFSAERLKGVDSTLKIQPAKLEDSAVYLCASSLEASGAYEQYFGPGTRLTVT.

The chain joins TRBV4-1 to TRBJ1-6; 7 bases align to TRBD1. V was clipped by 2 bases and J by 9 bases; unmatched bases: 4. This CDR3 has 14 residues. Germline V gene data show CDR1 as MGHRA and CDR2 as YSYEKL. For the CDR3, the DNA is TGCGCCAGCAGCCAACAGGGGGTTGGTTCACCCCTCCACTTT. This encodes CASSQQGVGSPLHF.

This clonotype was observed many times. The J gene is TRBJ2-1, the V gene TRBV19; TRBD1 might be the D (6 bases). Germline loops: CDR1 LNHDA, CDR2 SQIVND (reference sequence). The germline V and J ends were trimmed by 1 base and 5 bases, with 12 bases remaining between them. The CDR3 is made up of 15 amino acids. The CDR3 reads CASSIAGRDNNEQFF. The DNA of the CDR3 is TGTGCCAGTAGTATAGCAGGCAGGGACAACAATGAGCAGTTCTTC. The whole variable domain, remainder taken from reference TRBV19 and TRBJ2-1, is DGGITQSPKYLFRKEGQNVTLSCEQNLNHDAMYWYRQDPGQGLRLIYYSQIVNDFQKGDIAEGYSVSREKKESFPLTVTSAQKNPTAFYLCASSIAGRDNNEQFFGPGTRLTVL.

This clonotype has at least ten counts. V is TRBV6-5 and J is TRBJ1-3, with D perhaps matching TRBD1 (5 bases). The germline V and J ends were trimmed by 4 bases and 4 bases, with 14 bases remaining between them. Germline lookup yields CDR1 MNHEY and CDR2 SVGAGI. This CDR3 spans 15 amino acids. The CDR3 is CASSSGTFEGNTIYF. DNA for the CDR3: TGTGCCAGCAGTTCTGGGACCTTTGAAGGAAACACCATATATTTT.

The gene calls are TRBV15 and TRBJ2-1; no clear D. The CDR3 length is 15 residues. Germline values: CDR1 LNHNV, CDR2 YYDKDF (reference sequence). The V end was cut by 0 bases, the J end by 7 bases, with 13 bases between. The CDR3 here is CATSRDRSRKNEQFF. The CDR3 DNA follows: TGTGCCACCAGCAGAGATCGGAGCAGGAAAAATGAGCAGTTCTTC.

The chain combines TRBV12-3 or TRBV12-4 with TRBJ1-6; D is undetermined. Trimming left V 6 bases short and J 7 bases short, with 13 bases between. The CDR3 contains 14 residues. CDR3 bases: TGTGCCAGCAGCGTACGACCGACGAATTCACCCCTCCACTTT. Translation: CASSVRPTNSPLHF.

This clonotype was seen more than once but under ten times. This chain's CDR3 is CATSEGTAYNEQFF. CDR3 nucleotides: TGTGCCACCAGTGAGGGGACAGCCTACAATGAGCAGTTCTTC. The chain employs TRBV24-1 and TRBJ2-1; 7 bases map to TRBD1. In germline, CDR1 is KGHDR, CDR2 SFDVKD. V was pared by 4 bases and J by 2 bases, with 1 base of the junction left unmatched. This CDR3 comprises 14 residues.

The chain couples TRBV7-9 to TRBJ1-2; no clear D gene. Trimming cost V 2 bases and J 5 bases, with 6 bases left between them. Germline values: CDR1 SEHNR, CDR2 FQNEAQ (reference sequence). The CDR3 runs 12 residues. For the CDR3, the DNA is TGTGCCAGCAGCTTAATTCAGTATGGCTACACCTTC. Translation: CASSLIQYGYTF. Variable domain in full (rest from reference TRBV7-9 and TRBJ1-2): DTGVSQNPRHKITKRGQNVTFRCDPISEHNRLYWYRQTLGQGPEFLTYFQNEAQLEKSRLLSDRFSAERPKGSFSTLEIQRTEQGDSAMYLCASSLIQYGYTFGSGTRLTVV.

This clonotype was seen a few times. The chain uses TRBV24-1 and TRBJ1-5, with D uncertain. V was pared by 2 bases and J by 3 bases, with 4 bases between. Germline-derived CDR1 and CDR2 are KGHDR and SFDVKD. The CDR3 is made up of 13 amino acids. CDR3 DNA: TGTGCCACCAGTGATTGGTCCAATCAGCCCCAGCATTTT. Translating it yields CATSDWSNQPQHF.

This clonotype was observed a handful of times. The chain carries TRBV19 and TRBJ2-3; no clear D gene. The CDR3 runs to 15 residues. Germline V gene lookup returns CDR1 LNHDA and CDR2 SQIVND (reference sequence). Trimming cost V 10 bases and J 5 bases, with 22 bases left between them. The CDR3 nucleotides are TGTGCCACCGTAATACGGATCCTGGGTATAGATACGCAGTATTTT. Translated, it gives CATVIRILGIDTQYF.

The sample holds many counts of this clonotype. CDR3 nucleotides: TGTGCCAGCAGCCCGACGGGAGTCGAGCAGTTCTTC. Amino acids: CASSPTGVEQFF. The chain carries TRBV7-2 and TRBJ2-1; tentative D call: TRBD2 (6 bases). The CDR3 runs 12 residues. Germline V gives CDR1 SGHTA, CDR2 FQGNSA. Trimming took 5 bases from V and 10 from J, leaving 12 bases between them.

V and J are TRBV6-1 and TRBJ2-1; possible D gene TRBD1, 5 bases. This CDR3 has 14 amino acids. Between the trimmed V and J ends, which lost 1 base and 3 bases, there was a span of 7 bases. Germline-derived CDR1 and CDR2 are MNHNS and SASEGT. CDR3 nucleotides: TGTGCCAGCAGTGAAGACAGGTACTACAATGAGCAGTTCTTC. Amino acids: CASSEDRYYNEQFF.

DNA for the CDR3: TGCAGCGTTGTTCGTCCGAGGGATTACACTGAAGCTTTCTTT. Translating it yields CSVVRPRDYTEAFF. The V gene is TRBV29-1, the J gene TRBJ1-1, with no clear D. Germline V gene data show CDR1 as SQVTM and CDR2 as ANQGSEA. Deletions cut 4 bases from V and 3 bases from J, with 15 bases between. The CDR3 is 14 residues long.

This chain joins TRBV7-6 and TRBJ2-3; tentatively, D is TRBD2 (6 bases). CDR1 is SGHVS, CDR2 FNYEAQ, per germline. The CDR3 runs 17 residues. Trimming cost V 3 bases and J 3 bases, with 19 bases left between them. Here the CDR3 DNA reads TGTGCCAGCAGCTTCCTAGGAGGGCAGGCGCGAACAGATACGCAGTATTTT. This sequence encodes CASSFLGGQARTDTQYF.

The chain carries TRBV6-5 and TRBJ2-7, with TRBD1 as a possible D gene (6 bases). Trimming cost V 4 bases and J 7 bases, with 17 bases left between them. CDR1 is MNHEY and CDR2 is SVGAGI in the germline V gene. The CDR3 covers 14 residues. CDR3 residues: CASSSGDAWGEQYF. The CDR3 nucleotides are TGTGCCAGCAGTTCAGGGGACGCCTGGGGGGAGCAGTACTTC.

Regarding this clonotype: The junction does not match germline at one end; this may be a read error. The chain couples TRBV7-2 to TRBJ1-6, with D hard to call. Germline CDR1 reads SGHTA; CDR2 reads FQGNSA. The CDR3 loop spans 16 amino acids. CDR3 region: CAGSLVPLSNNSPLHF. CDR3 in DNA: TGTGCCGGCAGCCTAGTCCCCCTCTCTAATAATTCACCCCTCCACTTT.

This chain joins TRBV7-6 and TRBJ1-6; 7 bases fit TRBD1. This CDR3 comprises 14 residues. V was pared by 6 bases and J by 10 bases, with 9 bases of the junction left unmatched. The germline CDR1 and CDR2 sequences are SGHVS and FNYEAQ. The CDR3 bases are TGTGCCAGCAGACCAACAGGGGTAGGCTCACCCCTCCACTTT. Its protein is CASRPTGVGSPLHF.